This T cell receptor (beta chain) was sequenced during a study of CD8+CD57+ T cells in acquired aplastic anemia. Background on the study: DNA per sorted CD4+ or CD8+ sample ranged about 0.17 to 30 ug, averaging about 2.9 ug. The study obtained 9 million to 11 million reads on average for CD4+ cells from healthy donors.

This clonotype was detected many times. The study profiled TCR beta VDJ and CDR3 using genomic DNA as template. TCRdb processed the reads anew with MiXCR; each CDR3 protein has one entry. The table records about 140,000 distinct CDR3 sequences, less than 45% of them present only once. The sequence came from a human donor in good health, serving as a control. Sequencing used sorted CD4+, CD8+, or CD8+CD57+ T cells (not recorded which) from PBMCs.

This CDR3 reads CASSPTGLHNEQFF. Written as DNA, the CDR3 is TGCGCCAGCAGCCCCACAGGTCTACACAATGAGCAGTTCTTC. This rearrangement joins TRBV5-1 to TRBJ2-1; D perhaps matches TRBD1 (5 bases). The germline V and J ends were trimmed by 4 bases and 5 bases, with 13 bases remaining between them. The CDR3 covers 14 residues. Germline assignment: CDR1 SGHRS and CDR2 YFSETQ. The variable domain in full, completed from reference TRBV5-1 and TRBJ2-1, reads KAGVTQTPRYLIKTRGQQVTLSCSPISGHRSVSWYQQTPGQGLQFLFEYFSETQRNKGNFPGRFSGRQFSNSRSEMNVSTLELGDSALYLCASSPTGLHNEQFFGPGTRLTVL.